Below, 19 T cell receptor beta chains from the same sample are listed, as sequenced in a study of cytomegalovirus exposure and HLA in healthy donors. It was with 60 Vbeta and 13 Jbeta primers that the PCR ran. Some clones are missing from TCRdb's copy, which holds only in-frame ones; the method was immunoSEQ multiplex PCR. Of 150,000 to 200,000 clones in the sample, about four fifths were seen once. Sequenced: PBMCs. Receptors originate from a male donor in good health and CMV-seropositive.

The rearrangement links TRBV21-1 to TRBJ1-5. TRBV21-1 is noted as a pseudogene. This CDR3 comprises 17 residues. The CDR3 here is CASSKGLGRRWNQPQHF. CDR3 DNA: TGTGCCAGCAGCAAAGGCCTCGGCCGGCGGTGGAATCAGCCCCAGCATTTT.

This sequence joins TRBV7-3 and TRBJ2-2, with a weak D call TRBD1 (6 bases). The CDR3 contains 13 residues. V lost 5 bases, J lost 8 bases, and 12 bases lay in between. Germline V gives CDR1 SGHTA, CDR2 FQGTGA. CDR3 bases: TGTGCCAGCAGCCCCTCAGGGGCAGGGGAGCTGTTTTTT. Translating it yields CASSPSGAGELFF.

The V and J genes are TRBV15 and TRBJ1-2; 7 bases match TRBD1. The CDR3 is made up of 13 amino acids. Germline V gene sequence: CDR1 LNHNV, CDR2 YYDKDF (reference sequence). Trimming removed 5 bases from V and 8 bases from J; junction bases left unmatched: 8. CDR3 sequence: CATSPDRHLGYTF. The CDR3 DNA follows: TGTGCCACCAGCCCGGACAGGCACCTGGGCTACACCTTC.

The chain employs TRBV2 and TRBJ1-1; 10 positions match TRBD1. With V trimmed by 2 bases and J by 0 bases, 6 bases remained unmatched. In germline, CDR1 is SNHLY, CDR2 FYNNEI. The CDR3 length is 17 residues. The chain's CDR3 is CASSERIGTGVNTEAFF. The CDR3 nucleotides read TGTGCCAGCAGTGAAAGAATAGGGACAGGGGTGAACACTGAAGCTTTCTTT.

This clone was counted only a few times. The genes are TRBV19 and TRBJ1-6, with 7 bases identical to TRBD1. V trimming: 4 bases; J trimming: 11 bases; junction bases outside the gene matches: 11. Germline CDR1 is LNHDA and CDR2 is SQIVND (reference sequence). The CDR3 runs to 15 residues. CDR3 amino acids: CASSTMTGPSAPLHF. The CDR3 coding sequence is TGTGCCAGTAGTACGATGACAGGGCCCTCAGCACCCCTCCACTTT.

The genes are TRBV5-1 and TRBJ2-3; TRBD1 aligns across 10 bases. Trimming at V came to 4 bases and at J to 4 bases, leaving 3 bases not matched to a gene. This CDR3 is built from 14 residues. CDR1 SGHRS and CDR2 YFSETQ come from the germline V gene. This chain's CDR3 is CASSAGQGSDTQYF. The CDR3, as DNA: TGCGCCAGCAGCGCGGGACAGGGGTCAGATACGCAGTATTTT.

The chain recombines TRBV4-1 with TRBJ1-3; D not certain. V gave up 3 bases and J gave up 0 bases, with 9 bases separating them. The length of the CDR3 is 15 residues. The germline V gene has CDR1 MGHRA and CDR2 YSYEKL. The CDR3: CASSHTRGSGNTIYF. The CDR3 nucleotides read TGCGCCAGCAGCCACACCCGCGGCTCTGGAAACACCATATATTTT.

As for this clone: A read error may produce the germline difference seen at one junction end. This chain uses TRBV7-7 with TRBJ2-7; TRBD2 agrees at 10 bases. Germline CDR1 SSHAT, CDR2 FNYEAQ (reference sequence). This CDR3 region has 15 residues. CDR3 region: CASSPDTSGTYEQYF. The CDR3 DNA is TGTGCTAGCAGCCCAGATACTAGCGGGACCTACGAGCAGTACTTC.

The V call is TRBV19, the J call TRBJ2-1, with TRBD1 matching 8 bases. The CDR3 runs to 16 residues. The V and J ends lost 2 bases and 0 bases, in that order; junction bases with no gene match: 3. Germline V lookup: CDR1 LNHDA, CDR2 SQIVND (reference sequence). CDR3 sequence reads: CASSISGQDSYNEQFF. As DNA, the CDR3 is TGTGCCAGTAGTATATCGGGACAGGACTCCTACAATGAGCAGTTCTTC. The full variable domain, its missing parts supplied by reference TRBV19 and TRBJ2-1, is DGGITQSPKYLFRKEGQNVTLSCEQNLNHDAMYWYRQDPGQGLRLIYYSQIVNDFQKGDIAEGYSVSREKKESFPLTVTSAQKNPTAFYLCASSISGQDSYNEQFFGPGTRLTVL.

The genes are TRBV2 and TRBJ2-4, with D hard to call. Deletions cut 7 bases from V and 5 bases from J, with 9 bases between. CDR1 and CDR2 (germline): SNHLY, FYNNEI. The CDR3 consists of 12 residues. CDR3 bases: TGTGCCAGCACCCTCTCGGAAAACATTCAGTACTTC. Protein product: CASTLSENIQYF. Looking up the rest from reference TRBV2 and TRBJ2-4 gives the full variable domain: EPEVTQTPSHQVTQMGQEVILRCVPISNHLYFYWYRQILGQKVEFLVSFYNNEISEKSEIFDDQFSVERPDGSNFTLKIRSTKLEDSAMYFCASTLSENIQYFGAGTRLSVL.

This chain joins TRBV6-4 and TRBJ2-7, with 7 nucleotides matching TRBD2. V dropped 10 bases and J dropped 4; count of bases not matched to a gene: 10. Germline assignment: CDR1 MRHNA and CDR2 SNTAGT. The CDR3 contains 13 residues. CDR3 DNA sequence: TGTGCCACCAACACGGGACTAACATACGAGCAGTACTTC. As protein: CATNTGLTYEQYF.

The chain uses TRBV25-1 and TRBJ2-1; 12 bases align to TRBD2. After removal of 6 bases from V and 9 bases from J, the junction contained 12 bases not matched to a gene. CDR3 length: 16 amino acids. In germline, CDR1 is MGHDK, CDR2 SYGVNS. CDR3 region: CASSRTSGTLGGEQFF. The CDR3 DNA reads TGTGCCAGCAGCCGGACTAGCGGGACTCTGGGCGGTGAGCAGTTCTTC.

This rearrangement joins TRBV29-1 to TRBJ2-3, with 8 nucleotides matching TRBD2. With V trimmed by 2 bases and J by 6 bases, 10 bases remained unmatched. The germline gives CDR1 SQVTM, CDR2 ANQGSEA. This CDR3 contains 15 residues. CDR3 protein: CSVERLAGPWDTQYF. Written as DNA, the CDR3 is TGCAGCGTTGAAAGGCTAGCGGGCCCCTGGGATACGCAGTATTTT.

The chain is built from TRBV7-2 and TRBJ2-1; 11 bases line up with TRBD2. CDR3 size: 17 residues. Germline-derived CDR1 and CDR2 are SGHTA and FQGNSA. V was clipped by 0 bases and J by 4 bases; unmatched bases: 5. CDR3 bases: TGTGCCAGCAGCTTAGCCGCACTAGCGGGGGTTTACAATGAGCAGTTCTTC. It encodes CASSLAALAGVYNEQFF.

V is TRBV6-1 and J is TRBJ1-1; tentatively, D is TRBD1 (6 bases). CDR3 length equals 13 residues. V gave up 5 bases and J gave up 5 bases, with 12 bases separating them. Germline V gene sequence: CDR1 MNHNS, CDR2 SASEGT. The CDR3 DNA is TGTGCCAGCAGTCGCGACAGGACTACTGAAGCTTTCTTT. It translates to CASSRDRTTEAFF.

The chain has TRBV2 and TRBJ2-1; 7 bases map to TRBD2. The CDR3 contains 14 residues. Germline lookup yields CDR1 SNHLY and CDR2 FYNNEI. Losses at the gene ends were 3 bases for V and 8 bases for J; bases not matched to a gene: 7. This CDR3 is CASSDPAGLDEQFF. CDR3 DNA: TGTGCCAGCAGTGATCCAGCGGGGTTGGATGAGCAGTTCTTC.

V gene TRBV7-3 combines with J gene TRBJ1-6; possible D gene TRBD1, 5 bases. Trimming left V 5 bases short and J 7 bases short, with 15 bases between. This CDR3 is built from 15 residues. Germline V gene data show CDR1 as SGHTA and CDR2 as FQGTGA. This CDR3 is CASSPHGAGNSPLHF. As DNA, the CDR3 is TGTGCCAGCAGCCCCCATGGGGCGGGGAATTCACCCCTCCACTTT.

This clone was observed a single time. V usage is TRBV9 and J usage is TRBJ1-1; TRBD1 might be the D (6 bases). V lost 3 bases, J lost 6 bases, and 18 bases lay in between. Germline values: CDR1 SGDLS, CDR2 YYNGEE. CDR3 length: 15 amino acids. The DNA of the CDR3 is TGTGCCAGCAGCGGGGACAAAGGGGTAGGCCCTGAAGCTTTCTTT. Encoded protein: CASSGDKGVGPEAFF.

This clone has only one observation. This chain connects TRBV18 to TRBJ2-5; tentatively, D is TRBD1 (5 bases). CDR1 is KGHSH and CDR2 is LQKENI in the germline V gene. V was clipped by 2 bases and J by 2 bases, with 12 bases between them. The CDR3 totals 15 residues. Here the CDR3 DNA reads TGTGCCAGCTCACCAGTGGCAGGGATTCAAGAGACCCAGTACTTC. Translated: CASSPVAGIQETQYF.